This T cell receptor (beta chain) was identified in a study of human T cells and chemical hapten exposure (dated by TCRdb to 2020 to 2023). Concerning the study at large: For sensitization, 2% DPC in acetone was applied to a roughly 2 cm by roughly 2 cm area of upper inner arm skin. Throughout the study period of around 25 weeks, patients also received therapeutic DPC doses to the scalp every week. Patch testing was performed on the upper back with Finn chambers containing 0.01% DPC, and the patch tests were scored after 6 days according to International Contact Dermatitis Research Group standards. The mostly female patient cohort included alopecia areata with under or over 50% scalp involvement, alopecia totalis and alopecia universalis. Libraries were pooled for sequencing, and per-sample TCR yields varied mainly because of small differences in library volumes within the pool. The study tracked peripheral blood TCR repertoire changes in vivo during primary and secondary sensitization to the hapten diphenylcyclopropenone (DPC) in alopecia patients. Patient blood was sampled pre-sensitization (week 0) and at 2, 6 and about 24 weeks after DPC sensitization. For TCR sequencing, blood came from twenty-nine alopecia patients at anywhere from one to four time points (pre-sensitization, 2, 6 and 24 weeks).

The time point label, read with the paper, signifies: patch test 1, 2 weeks after DPC sensitization. This specimen's treatment or condition label, per the study, means: therapeutic diphenylcyclopropenone sensitization with weekly scalp DPC. At each patch-test visit, blood was drawn before the patch test was applied. Patients were considered eligible if aged 18 to 70, diagnosed with alopecia and deemed suitable for DPC therapy, and patients were excluded if pregnant. Total RNA was extracted from unfractionated whole blood collected in Tempus Blood RNA tubes. A remark on this clonotype: Its antigen is still unknown. Per-nucleotide qualities are absent, and no much larger clonotype sits a single base away.

General conclusions and limits of the study: DPC sensitization did not change how many TCRs were above 1 in 1000 frequency, and no evidence was found of alterations in global repertoire structure. After repeated subsampling, changes were observed in the strength of the expansion versus patch-test correlation and in the threshold at which the correlation became significant. Compared with pre-sensitization or healthy control sets, expanded TCRs formed significantly more large CDR3 similarity clusters, which is consistent with antigen-driven responses. A positive correlation was found between the number of PT1 expanded TCRs and patch test score, with significance reached at thresholds 8, 16 and 32 but not 4. Because all patients had alopecia, a presumed autoimmune disease, the immune response of the patients might differ from that of healthy individuals.

Libraries were built with RACE. Reads for this sample came from a NextSeq 500. Library preparation attached unique molecular identifiers to individual cDNA molecules for quantitative, reproducible TCR counting. Both TCR alpha and TCR beta chains were sequenced from each blood RNA sample. As for the authors' bioinformatics: A median of around 96,000 TCRs per sample was observed, with a range of about 23,224 to 690,600. V, J and CDR3 annotation of the TCR reads was performed with the Decombinator software suite. For PS versus PT1 abundance plots, all samples were subsampled to the same number of TCRs (28,000). Expanded TCRs were defined as absent before sensitization and observed at least eight times at the 2-week time point. TCRdb took the public reads, trimmed them with fastp at Q25, ran MiXCR for clone calling and kept in-frame beta chains. Every CDR3 protein is listed once, alongside the most common genes and DNA of its rows. TCRdb's processing, not the authors', yielded these V and J calls. Within this sample are roughly 120,000 distinct CDR3 sequences, with 9% to 14% of them counted one time only. Together, the top ten hold around 1.4% of the sample.

The sequence came from a woman in her forties or fifties with alopecia areata. Some clones in this sample may be carry-over from other donors' samples. The source was whole blood, collected in connection with sensitization to the hapten diphenylcyclopropenone (DPC).

The CDR3 loop reads CASSTGDLPDEQYF. The nucleotides read TGTGCCAGCAGTACGGGGGACCTCCCGGACGAGCAGTACTTC. The rearrangement joined TRBV6-2 or TRBV6-3 to TRBJ2-7; the D gene is perhaps TRBD2, on 6 matching bases. The germline V gene encodes CDR1 MNHEY and CDR2 SVGEGT. From the cysteine up to the phenylalanine, the CDR3 has a length of 14 residues. Only CDR3 DNA remains: 42 bases, in frame from the first base. Trimming removed 5 bases from V and 5 bases from J, leaving 16 bases between the germline ends.